This T cell receptor beta chain is drawn from a study of cytomegalovirus exposure and HLA in healthy donors. TCRdb keeps only in-frame clones here, not all; method: immunoSEQ multiplex PCR. The sample holds hundreds of thousands of clones; 86% are singletons and the top ten take 0.95% to 1.5%. CDR1 and CDR2 (germline): MNHEY, SVGAGI. V dropped 4 bases and J dropped 5 bases, with 14 bases sitting between them. This CDR3 has 14 amino acids. The specimen was PBMCs. The clonotype originates from a woman between 25 and 40 years old in good health and CMV-seropositive. The rearrangement joins TRBV6-5 to TRBJ2-5, with D maybe TRBD1 (6 bases). The chain's CDR3 is CASSWDTRGETQYF. In nucleotides, the CDR3 is TGTGCCAGCAGTTGGGACACCAGAGGGGAGACCCAGTACTTC.